This T cell receptor beta chain was identified in a study of regulatory T cells in long-lasting Graves disease. Study-level results: Newly diagnosed patients shared approximately 1,000 public clonotypes; persistent patients shared approximately 2,700. The study found TRBV28, TRBJ1-2 and TRBJ2-5 favored in persistent disease.

Germline CDR1 is SGHRS and CDR2 is YFSETQ. This CDR3 region has 17 residues. The ends lost 4 bases at V and 0 bases at J; junction bases unmatched: 6. Specified time point: newly diagnosed GD, antithyroid drugs for less than 3 months. Isolated PBMC RNA provided the starting material for the TCR library. This clonotype was picked up many times. The target antigen is unknown. Sequencing libraries for TCR beta were prepared with iRepertoire HTBI primers and Arm-PCR of CDR3 regions. In the original processing: Identified segments across samples numbered 55 to 70 TRBV and more than 12 TRBJ. A single record per CDR3 protein comes from TCRdb applying MiXCR to the multiplex PCR reads. The V and J calls shown here were made by TCRdb, not taken from the authors' results. The sample includes approximately 560,000 distinct CDR3 sequences, 15% to 20% of them seen just once. These same records also appear under a second study, on T cells in Graves' hyperthyroidism and ophthalmopathy. That work states: Over 18 months, lack of ophthalmopathy progression marked Graves' hyperthyroidism as stable.

The sequence was collected from a man aged 18 to 29 with Graves disease. The sequences come from peripheral blood mononuclear cells (PBMCs), collected at new diagnosis, from a patient treated with antithyroid drugs. The chain carries TRBV5-1 and TRBJ2-7, with 14 bases identical to TRBD2. CDR3 in amino acids: CASSVRTSGGSSYEQYF. For the CDR3, the DNA is TGCGCCAGCAGCGTGAGGACTAGCGGGGGGAGCTCCTACGAGCAGTACTTC.